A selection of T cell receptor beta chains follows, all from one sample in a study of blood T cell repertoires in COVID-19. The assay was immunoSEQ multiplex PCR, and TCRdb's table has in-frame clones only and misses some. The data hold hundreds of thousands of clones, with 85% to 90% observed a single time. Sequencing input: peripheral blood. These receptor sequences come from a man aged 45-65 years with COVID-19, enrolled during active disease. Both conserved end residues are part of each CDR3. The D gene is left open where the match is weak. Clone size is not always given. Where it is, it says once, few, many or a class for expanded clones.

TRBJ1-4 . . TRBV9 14 TGTGCCAGCAGCGTGCGGGGGGGCGAAGAAAAACTGTTTTTT CASSVRGGEEKLFF
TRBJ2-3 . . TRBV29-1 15 TGCAGCGCTGGTCGCGGTGGCGGGGTCTCAGATACGCAGTATTTT CSAGRGGGVSDTQYF
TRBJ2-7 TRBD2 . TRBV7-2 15 TGTGCCAGCAGCTTAGGGACTAGCGGATACTACGAGCAGTACTTC CASSLGTSGYYEQYF
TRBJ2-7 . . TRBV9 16 TGTGCCAGCAGCCCCCCTAATGGACCCGGGGCCTACGAGCAGTACTTC CASSPPNGPGAYEQYF
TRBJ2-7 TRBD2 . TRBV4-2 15 TGTGCCAGCAGCCAAGTTAGCGGGAGCTCCTACGAGCAGTACTTC CASSQVSGSSYEQYF
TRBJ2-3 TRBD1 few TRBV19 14 TGTGCCAGTAGTCCGGACAGGGGAAGAGATACGCAGTATTTT CASSPDRGRDTQYF
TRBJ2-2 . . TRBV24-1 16 TGTGCCACCAGTGAGGCGGACAACGCGAACACCGGGGAGCTGTTTTTT CATSEADNANTGELFF
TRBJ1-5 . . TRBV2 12 TGTGCCAGCACGGGTGGCGATCAGCCCCAGCATTTT CASTGGDQPQHF
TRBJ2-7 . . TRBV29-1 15 TGCAGCGCCGTCCCCCGGGATGCCACCTCCTACGAGCAGTACTTC CSAVPRDATSYEQYF
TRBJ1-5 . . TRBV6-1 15 TGTGCCAGCAGTGAAGCCGGGGGAGTCATGCAGCCCCAGCATTTT CASSEAGGVMQPQHF
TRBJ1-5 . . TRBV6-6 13 TGTGCCAGCACCGGTAGTGCAAACCAGCCCCAGCATTTT CASTGSANQPQHF
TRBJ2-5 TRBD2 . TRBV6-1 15 TGTGCCAGCAGTGAGATAGCGGGGGGCCAAGAGACCCAGTACTTC CASSEIAGGQETQYF
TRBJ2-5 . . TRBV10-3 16 TGTGCCATCAGCCCCTACGAGCAGGGCGCGCAAGAGACCCAGTACTTC CAISPYEQGAQETQYF
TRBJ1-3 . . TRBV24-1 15 TGTGCCACCAGTGATTTGTACAACTCTGGAAACACCATATATTTT CATSDLYNSGNTIYF